This entry features one T cell receptor beta chain sequence. This entry comes from a study of neoadjuvant anti-PD-1 for oral cavity cancer. Study-level information: Non-progressing patients received a fourth nivolumab dose near day 43, then surgery on days 50-56.

The repertoire was sequenced with immunoSEQ multiplex PCR; TCRdb's copy has only in-frame clones and lacks some. The sample carries 55,000 to 75,000 clones, roughly three quarters recorded once. Germline loops: CDR1 SNHLY, CDR2 FYNNEI. The CDR3 covers 13 residues. V dropped 7 bases and J dropped 2 bases, with 11 bases sitting between them. Material: PBMCs, obtained before nivolumab (anti-PD-1) treatment. The chain combines TRBV2 with TRBJ1-1; D is perhaps TRBD1 (5 bases). The receptor comes from a person aged 35-79 years with oral cavity squamous cell carcinoma. The CDR3 coding sequence is TGTGCCAGCAACAGGCAAACAAACACTGAAGCTTTCTTT. Translating it yields CASNRQTNTEAFF.